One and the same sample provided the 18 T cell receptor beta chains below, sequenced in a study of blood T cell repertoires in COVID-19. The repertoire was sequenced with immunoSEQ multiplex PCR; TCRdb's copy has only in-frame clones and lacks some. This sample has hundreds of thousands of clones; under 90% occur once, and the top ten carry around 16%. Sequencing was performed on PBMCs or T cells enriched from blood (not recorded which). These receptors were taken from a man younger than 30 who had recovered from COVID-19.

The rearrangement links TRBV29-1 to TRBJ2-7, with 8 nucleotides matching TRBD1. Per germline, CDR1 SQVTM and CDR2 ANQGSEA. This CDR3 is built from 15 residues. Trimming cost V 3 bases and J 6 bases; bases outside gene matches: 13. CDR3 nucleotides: TGCAGCGTTGAGGGGTGGCCAGGGGGCACGGGCGAGCAGTACTTC. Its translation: CSVEGWPGGTGEQYF.

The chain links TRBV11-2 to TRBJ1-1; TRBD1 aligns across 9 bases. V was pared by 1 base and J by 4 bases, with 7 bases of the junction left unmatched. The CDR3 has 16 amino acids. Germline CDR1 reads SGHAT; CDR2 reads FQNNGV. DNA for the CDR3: TGTGCCAGCAGCTTAGTTGGGACAGGGAGGAGCACTGAAGCTTTCTTT. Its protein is CASSLVGTGRSTEAFF.

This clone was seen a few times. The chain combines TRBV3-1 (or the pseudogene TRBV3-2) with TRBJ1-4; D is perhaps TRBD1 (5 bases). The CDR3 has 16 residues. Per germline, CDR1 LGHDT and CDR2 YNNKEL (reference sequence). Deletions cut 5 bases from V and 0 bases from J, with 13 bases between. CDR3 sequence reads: CASSTRQITTNEKLFF. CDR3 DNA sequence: TGTGCCAGCAGCACACGACAGATTACAACTAATGAAAAACTGTTTTTT.

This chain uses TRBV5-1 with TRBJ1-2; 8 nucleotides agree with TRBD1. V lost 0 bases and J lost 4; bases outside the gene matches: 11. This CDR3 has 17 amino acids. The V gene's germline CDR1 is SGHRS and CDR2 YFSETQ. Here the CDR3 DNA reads TGCGCCAGCAGCTTGGGGTACTCTCAGGGGGCCGGCTATGGCTACACCTTC. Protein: CASSLGYSQGAGYGYTF. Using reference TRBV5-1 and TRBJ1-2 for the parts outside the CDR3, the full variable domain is KAGVTQTPRYLIKTRGQQVTLSCSPISGHRSVSWYQQTPGQGLQFLFEYFSETQRNKGNFPGRFSGRQFSNSRSEMNVSTLELGDSALYLCASSLGYSQGAGYGYTFGSGTRLTVV.

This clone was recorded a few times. DNA of the CDR3: TGTGCCAGCAGTGCGGGACAGGGGAACACCGGGGAGCTGTTTTTT. As protein: CASSAGQGNTGELFF. V and J are TRBV6-4 and TRBJ2-2; 9 bases are a match to TRBD1. The V gene end was trimmed by 4 bases and the J gene end by 1 base; junction bases not matched to a gene: 1. This CDR3 has 15 amino acids. Germline V gene sequence: CDR1 MRHNA, CDR2 SNTAGT.

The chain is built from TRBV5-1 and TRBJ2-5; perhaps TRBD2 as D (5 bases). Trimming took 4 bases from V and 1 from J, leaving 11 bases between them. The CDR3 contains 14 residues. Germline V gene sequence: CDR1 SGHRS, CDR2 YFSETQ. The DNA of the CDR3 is TGCGCCAGCAGCGGCCTGGCGGGCCAAGAGACCCAGTACTTC. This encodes CASSGLAGQETQYF.

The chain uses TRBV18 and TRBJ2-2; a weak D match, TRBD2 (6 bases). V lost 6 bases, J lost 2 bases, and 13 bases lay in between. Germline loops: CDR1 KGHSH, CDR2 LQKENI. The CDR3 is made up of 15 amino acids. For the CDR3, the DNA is TGTGCCAGCTCCCGGGACTGGAGAAACACCGGGGAGCTGTTTTTT. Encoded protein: CASSRDWRNTGELFF. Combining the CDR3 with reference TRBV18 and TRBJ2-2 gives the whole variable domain NAGVMQNPRHLVRRRGQEARLRCSPMKGHSHVYWYRQLPEEGLKFMVYLQKENIIDESGMPKERFSAEFPKEGPSILRIQQVVRGDSAAYFCASSRDWRNTGELFFGEGSRLTVL.

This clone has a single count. This CDR3 reads CASSSNFNEQFF. CDR3 coding DNA: TGTGCCAGCAGCTCCAACTTTAATGAGCAGTTCTTC. This chain connects TRBV7-9 to TRBJ2-1; unclear D gene. V dropped 4 bases and J dropped 7 bases, with 8 bases sitting between them. CDR1 is SEHNR and CDR2 is FQNEAQ in the germline V gene (reference sequence). The CDR3 loop spans 12 amino acids.

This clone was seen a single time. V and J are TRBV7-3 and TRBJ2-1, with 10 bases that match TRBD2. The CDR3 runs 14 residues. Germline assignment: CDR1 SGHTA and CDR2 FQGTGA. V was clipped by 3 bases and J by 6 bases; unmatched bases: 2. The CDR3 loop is CASSFSGRRNEQFF. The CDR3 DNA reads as TGTGCCAGCAGCTTTAGCGGGAGGCGCAATGAGCAGTTCTTC.

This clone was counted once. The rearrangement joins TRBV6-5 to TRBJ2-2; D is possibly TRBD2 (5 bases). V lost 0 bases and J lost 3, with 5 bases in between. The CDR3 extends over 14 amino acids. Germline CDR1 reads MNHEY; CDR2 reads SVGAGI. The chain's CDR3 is CASSYSRDTGELFF. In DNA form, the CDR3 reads TGTGCCAGCAGTTACTCGAGGGACACCGGGGAGCTGTTTTTT.

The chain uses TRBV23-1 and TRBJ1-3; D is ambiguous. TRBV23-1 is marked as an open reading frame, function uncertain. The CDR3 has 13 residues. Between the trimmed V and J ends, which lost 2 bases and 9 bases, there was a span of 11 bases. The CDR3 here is CASSQEGSGTIYF. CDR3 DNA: TGCGCCAGCAGTCAAGAGGGTTCGGGCACCATATATTTT.

CDR3: CASSRSGTGGEKLFF. CDR3 coding DNA: TGTGCCAGCAGCCGCTCCGGGACAGGGGGTGAAAAACTGTTTTTT. The chain carries TRBV7-9 and TRBJ1-4, with 11 bases matching TRBD1. The CDR3 length is 15 residues. V shed 5 bases and J 7 bases; nucleotides not matched to a gene: 6. Germline V gives CDR1 SEHNR, CDR2 FQNEAQ (reference sequence).

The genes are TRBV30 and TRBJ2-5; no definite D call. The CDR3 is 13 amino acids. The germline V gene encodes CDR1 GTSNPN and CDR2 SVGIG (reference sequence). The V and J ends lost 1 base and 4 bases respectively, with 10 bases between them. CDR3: CAWSGLVSETQYF. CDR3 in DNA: TGTGCCTGGAGTGGATTAGTTTCAGAGACCCAGTACTTC. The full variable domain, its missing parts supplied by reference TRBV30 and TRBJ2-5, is SQTIHQWPATLVQPVGSPLSLECTVEGTSNPNLYWYRQAAGRGLQLLFYSVGIGQISSEVPQNLSASRPQDRQFILSSKKLLLSDSGFYLCAWSGLVSETQYFGPGTRLLVL.

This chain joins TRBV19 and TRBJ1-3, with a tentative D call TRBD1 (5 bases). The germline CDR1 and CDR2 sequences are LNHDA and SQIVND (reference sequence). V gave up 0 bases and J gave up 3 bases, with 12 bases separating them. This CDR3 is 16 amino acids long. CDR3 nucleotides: TGTGCCAGTAGTATAGATTCGGCGGGGCATGGAAACACCATATATTTT. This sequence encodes CASSIDSAGHGNTIYF.

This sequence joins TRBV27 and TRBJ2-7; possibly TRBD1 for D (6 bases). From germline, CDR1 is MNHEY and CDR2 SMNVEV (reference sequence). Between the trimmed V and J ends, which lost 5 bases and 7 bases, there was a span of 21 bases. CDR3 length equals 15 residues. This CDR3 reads CASSPEQGPFFEQYF. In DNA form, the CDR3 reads TGTGCCAGCAGTCCCGAACAGGGACCCTTTTTTGAGCAGTACTTC.

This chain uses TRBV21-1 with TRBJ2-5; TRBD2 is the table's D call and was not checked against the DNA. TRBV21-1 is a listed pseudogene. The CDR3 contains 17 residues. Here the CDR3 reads CASSFGFRGGNEETQYF. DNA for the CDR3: TGTGCCAGCAGCTTCGGCTTCCGCGGCGGGAACGAAGAGACCCAGTACTTC.

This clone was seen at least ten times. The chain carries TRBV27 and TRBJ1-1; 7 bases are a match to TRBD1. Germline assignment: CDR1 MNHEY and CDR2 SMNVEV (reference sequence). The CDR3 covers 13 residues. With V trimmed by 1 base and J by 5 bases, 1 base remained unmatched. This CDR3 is CASSLYRGTEAFF. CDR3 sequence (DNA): TGTGCCAGCAGTTTATACAGGGGAACTGAAGCTTTCTTT.

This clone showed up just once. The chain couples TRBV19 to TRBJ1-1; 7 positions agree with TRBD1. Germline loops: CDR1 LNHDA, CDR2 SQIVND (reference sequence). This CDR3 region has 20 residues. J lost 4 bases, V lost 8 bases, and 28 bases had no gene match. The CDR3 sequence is CASRPGRQNRGGRRGTEAFF. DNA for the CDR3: TGTGCCAGTCGACCGGGACGACAGAACAGGGGCGGAAGACGAGGCACTGAAGCTTTCTTT.